This TCR beta chain comes out of a study of beta chain features in type 1 diabetes. Study-wide context: Across every sample, 107,917,701 sorted cells were examined in total. Study-level points and caveats: Among patients, naive, central memory and Treg TCRB repertoires appeared more similar than among healthy donors. Patients with type 1 diabetes carried fewer insertions and had more deletions at their VDJ junctions.

This clone was seen a handful of times. Its specificity is unknown. Of the isolated RNA, all was reverse transcribed, and so the sequenced material was expressed TCRB transcripts. Profiling relied on immunoSEQ multiplex PCR, and the TCRdb table lists in-frame clones only, not all of them. The repertoire has 150,000 to 180,000 clones, around 10% of them found once; the top ten carry roughly 1.9%. The V end lost 5 bases, the J end lost 0 bases, and 11 bases lay between the germline ends. This CDR3 has 14 amino acids. CDR1 SSHAT and CDR2 FNYEAQ come from the germline V gene (reference sequence). CD4+ naive, central memory, regulatory and stem cell-like memory cells were sorted via CD45RO/CCR7/CD25/CD127/CD95/CD27.

The sequenced sample was central memory CD4+ T cells from blood. The chain combines TRBV7-7 with TRBJ2-7, with a tentative D call TRBD1 (5 bases). This TCR derives from a man younger than 35 in good health. CDR3 nucleotide sequence: TGTGCCAGCAGCCCAGACAGCCGCTCCTACGAGCAGTACTTC. The encoded protein is CASSPDSRSYEQYF.